Listed here are 10 T cell receptor beta chains from one sample, sequenced in a study of cytomegalovirus exposure and HLA in healthy donors. Sequencing used immunoSEQ multiplex PCR; TCRdb keeps in-frame clones, though not all of them. In the table there are roughly 330,000 clones, 75% to 90% of which are singletons. The sequenced material came from PBMCs. These receptor sequences come from a woman in her twenties or thirties in good health and CMV-seropositive.

The gene calls are TRBV5-6 and TRBJ1-1; 9 bases are a match to TRBD1. Unmatched junction bases numbered 4, after V lost 4 bases and J lost 0 bases. The CDR3 is 15 residues long. Germline V lookup: CDR1 SGHDT, CDR2 YYEEEE. CDR3 sequence (DNA): TGTGCCAGCAGCACGACAGGGGGGATGAACACTGAAGCTTTCTTT. Translated, it gives CASSTTGGMNTEAFF.

The chain carries TRBV29-1 and TRBJ2-1; D is unclear. The length of the CDR3 is 13 residues. Germline CDR1 reads SQVTM; CDR2 reads ANQGSEA. V gave up 7 bases and J gave up 5 bases, with 15 bases separating them. CDR3 in amino acids: CSAPDGENNEQFF. In DNA form, the CDR3 reads TGCAGCGCACCCGACGGAGAAAACAATGAGCAGTTCTTC.

CDR3 DNA: TGTGCCAGCAGCCCGCCTCGGATGAACACTGAAGCTTTCTTT. It translates to CASSPPRMNTEAFF. The chain employs TRBV9 and TRBJ1-1; D is unresolved. Germline CDR1 is SGDLS and CDR2 is YYNGEE. V was trimmed by 4 bases and J by 0 bases, leaving 10 bases between them. There are 14 residues in the CDR3.

The chain recombines TRBV21-1 with TRBJ2-3; the table gives TRBD2 as D, unverified against the DNA. TRBV21-1 is assigned pseudogene status. There are 18 residues in the CDR3. The CDR3 is CASSVGTSGRVGTDTQYF. As DNA, the CDR3 is TGTGCCAGCAGCGTCGGGACTAGCGGGAGAGTGGGGACAGATACGCAGTATTTT.

The rearrangement joins TRBV30 to TRBJ1-4; D may be TRBD1 (6 bases). This CDR3 is 15 amino acids long. In germline, CDR1 is GTSNPN, CDR2 SVGIG (reference sequence). The V and J ends lost 3 bases and 1 base respectively, with 12 bases between them. In DNA form, the CDR3 reads TGTGCCTGGAGCACTACAGGGCTAACTAATGAAAAACTGTTTTTT. The encoded protein is CAWSTTGLTNEKLFF.

The chain has TRBV2 and TRBJ1-2; D gene uncertain. V gave up 6 bases and J gave up 2 bases, with 13 bases separating them. CDR3 length: 14 amino acids. From germline, CDR1 is SNHLY and CDR2 FYNNEI. The CDR3 is CASRVGPGNYGYTF. The CDR3 nucleotides read TGTGCCAGCAGGGTCGGACCGGGAAACTATGGCTACACCTTC. Supplemented by reference TRBV2 and TRBJ1-2, the full variable domain reads EPEVTQTPSHQVTQMGQEVILRCVPISNHLYFYWYRQILGQKVEFLVSFYNNEISEKSEIFDDQFSVERPDGSNFTLKIRSTKLEDSAMYFCASRVGPGNYGYTFGSGTRLTVV.

V gene TRBV4-1 combines with J gene TRBJ2-7; TRBD1 matches at 7 bases. The CDR3 has 13 amino acids. CDR1 MGHRA and CDR2 YSYEKL come from the germline V gene. V shed 1 base, J shed 4 bases, and the junction held 1 base outside the gene matches. The CDR3 sequence: CASSQGTGYEQYF. The CDR3 nucleotides read TGCGCCAGCAGCCAAGGGACAGGATACGAGCAGTACTTC.

This clone was recorded a few times. The rearrangement uses TRBV27 and TRBJ1-6; D is ambiguous. Deletions cut 3 bases from V and 9 bases from J, with 6 bases between. The germline V gene has CDR1 MNHEY and CDR2 SMNVEV (reference sequence). The CDR3 sequence is 12 residues long. The CDR3 DNA sequence: TGTGCCAGCAGTTTGACGGGTTCACCCCTCCACTTT. Translating it yields CASSLTGSPLHF.

This chain joins TRBV7-9 and TRBJ2-7; the D is unclear. The CDR3 length is 12 residues. Trimming stripped 5 bases from V and 2 bases from J, with 7 bases between. CDR1 is SEHNR, CDR2 FQNEAQ, per germline (reference sequence). This CDR3 is CASSPVAYEQYF. The CDR3 DNA is TGTGCCAGCAGCCCAGTCGCCTACGAGCAGTACTTC.

CDR3 amino acids: CASSYGQGAIEQYF. DNA of the CDR3: TGTGCCAGCAGTTACGGACAGGGGGCGATCGAGCAGTACTTC. V usage is TRBV6-5 and J usage is TRBJ2-7; 11 bases agree with TRBD1. Germline CDR1 is MNHEY and CDR2 is SVGAGI. The CDR3 extends over 14 amino acids. Trimming removed 2 bases from V and 6 bases from J; junction bases left unmatched: 3.